Below are 14 T cell receptor beta chains sequenced from a single sample in a study of T cell responses to AZD1222 COVID-19 vaccine. Generated by immunoSEQ multiplex PCR, the TCRdb table keeps only in-frame clones and is missing some. The profile shows 150,000 or so clones, roughly nine tenths of them singletons. Specimen: peripheral blood, collected on day 0 of AZD1222 vaccination. These TCRs come from an adult in good health.

This chain uses TRBV19 with TRBJ2-7; 12 bases line up with TRBD2. CDR3 length equals 13 residues. Per germline, CDR1 LNHDA and CDR2 SQIVND (reference sequence). Germline trimming cut 6 bases from V and 10 bases from J; bases unmatched to any gene: 7. CDR3 bases: TGTGCCAGTAGCCAGACTAGCGGGAGATATCAGTACTTC. Translation: CASSQTSGRYQYF.

V and J are TRBV11-2 and TRBJ2-7; 7 bases line up with TRBD1. Germline CDR1 SGHAT, CDR2 FQNNGV. The CDR3 is 13 amino acids. V lost 5 bases and J lost 2; bases outside the gene matches: 3. The CDR3 is CASSVDRAYEQYF. The CDR3 DNA reads as TGTGCCAGCAGCGTCGACAGGGCCTACGAGCAGTACTTC.

This chain uses TRBV19 with TRBJ1-2; 10 positions agree with TRBD1. Trimming took 4 bases from V and 7 from J; bases not matched to a gene: 15. This CDR3 has 17 residues. From germline, CDR1 is LNHDA and CDR2 SQIVND (reference sequence). CDR3 sequence reads: CASSSVFRDRGEIGYTF. In DNA, the CDR3 is TGTGCCAGTAGTAGTGTCTTTCGGGACAGGGGAGAGATTGGCTACACCTTC.

The chain is built from TRBV30 and TRBJ1-1; no definite D call. This CDR3 spans 16 amino acids. Germline assignment: CDR1 GTSNPN and CDR2 SVGIG (reference sequence). V was pared by 3 bases and J by 2 bases, with 19 bases between. In nucleotides, the CDR3 is TGTGCCTGGAGACTTGGACGGGATCCTAGAAACACTGAAGCTTTCTTT. It specifies CAWRLGRDPRNTEAFF.

The V call is TRBV7-3, the J call TRBJ2-1; D possibly corresponds to TRBD1 (5 bases). CDR1 and CDR2 from the germline V gene are SGHTA and FQGTGA. The CDR3 length is 16 residues. V dropped 1 base and J dropped 0 bases, with 10 bases sitting between them. As DNA, the CDR3 is TGTGCCAGCAGCTTAAGTCCAGGGCTCTCCTACAATGAGCAGTTCTTC. This codes for CASSLSPGLSYNEQFF.

The chain couples TRBV19 to TRBJ1-2; 7 bases fit TRBD1. The V and J ends lost 5 bases and 3 bases, in that order; junction bases with no gene match: 15. This CDR3 is 17 amino acids long. Germline V gene sequence: CDR1 LNHDA, CDR2 SQIVND (reference sequence). CDR3 coding DNA: TGTGCCAGTAGTTCCCGGGGGAAGGGGGCGCTGGACTATGGCTACACCTTC. This encodes CASSSRGKGALDYGYTF.

This clone has only one observation. This chain links TRBV9 with TRBJ1-1; D gene uncertain. V lost 4 bases and J lost 4, with 11 bases in between. The CDR3 is 13 residues long. Germline V gene sequence: CDR1 SGDLS, CDR2 YYNGEE. CDR3 nucleotide sequence: TGTGCCAGCAGCAGAGGGTCGGGCACTGAAGCTTTCTTT. It is translated as CASSRGSGTEAFF. Combining the CDR3 with reference TRBV9 and TRBJ1-1 gives the whole variable domain DSGVTQTPKHLITATGQRVTLRCSPRSGDLSVYWYQQSLDQGLQFLIQYYNGEERAKGNILERFSAQQFPDLHSELNLSSLELGDSALYFCASSRGSGTEAFFGQGTRLTVV.

The chain carries TRBV19 and TRBJ1-5; D remains ambiguous. Looked up from germline, CDR1 is LNHDA and CDR2 is SQIVND (reference sequence). The CDR3 is made up of 14 amino acids. Trimming stripped 3 bases from V and 3 bases from J, with 9 bases between. The CDR3 bases are TGTGCCAGTAGTATTTTTCAGGACAATCAGCCCCAGCATTTT. Protein product: CASSIFQDNQPQHF.

The chain joins TRBV11-2 to TRBJ1-3; tentative D call: TRBD1 (5 bases). The length of the CDR3 is 14 residues. The V and J ends lost 5 bases and 0 bases respectively, with 8 bases between them. Germline lookup yields CDR1 SGHAT and CDR2 FQNNGV. This CDR3 is CASSKGVSGNTIYF. DNA of the CDR3: TGTGCCAGCAGCAAAGGGGTCTCTGGAAACACCATATATTTT. Full variable domain (rest looked up from reference TRBV11-2 and TRBJ1-3): EAGVAQSPRYKIIEKRQSVAFWCNPISGHATLYWYQQILGQGPKLLIQFQNNGVVDDSQLPKDRFSAERLKGVDSTLKIQPAKLEDSAVYLCASSKGVSGNTIYFGEGSWLTVV.

V usage is TRBV3-1 (or the pseudogene TRBV3-2) and J usage is TRBJ1-6; 8 bases line up with TRBD1. The CDR3 extends over 14 amino acids. The germline V gene encodes CDR1 LGHDT and CDR2 YNNKEL (reference sequence). V dropped 4 bases and J dropped 5; count of bases not matched to a gene: 1. CDR3 sequence (DNA): TGTGCCAGCAGCCGGACAGGGAATAATTCACCCCTCCACTTT. Translated, it gives CASSRTGNNSPLHF.

A single count supports this clone. J is TRBJ2-1 and V is TRBV4-3, with D possibly TRBD2 on 5 matching bases. V was shortened by 3 bases and J by 2 bases, with 14 bases between the two germline ends. The germline gives CDR1 LGHNA, CDR2 YSLEER. The CDR3 spans 16 residues. Here the CDR3 reads CASSHRRTGAYNEQFF. CDR3 sequence (DNA): TGCGCCAGCAGCCACAGGAGGACTGGGGCCTACAATGAGCAGTTCTTC.

This clone was counted a single time. The chain uses TRBV6-5 and TRBJ1-3; 7 positions match TRBD1. The germline V gene has CDR1 MNHEY and CDR2 SVGAGI. The ends lost 6 bases at V and 0 bases at J; junction bases unmatched: 5. This CDR3 has 15 residues. The CDR3 loop reads CASRGGQSSGNTIYF. The CDR3 bases are TGTGCCAGCAGGGGGGGACAGTCCTCTGGAAACACCATATATTTT.

J is TRBJ1-1 and V is TRBV5-6; no reliable D call. This CDR3 is 12 amino acids long. Trimming cost V 1 base and J 0 bases, with 1 base left between them. The V gene's germline CDR1 is SGHDT and CDR2 YYEEEE. The CDR3: CASSLLNTEAFF. The CDR3 DNA is TGTGCCAGCAGCTTGCTGAACACTGAAGCTTTCTTT.

This chain connects TRBV4-3 to TRBJ1-5; perhaps TRBD1 as D (6 bases). The CDR3 extends over 16 amino acids. Germline values: CDR1 LGHNA, CDR2 YSLEER. The ends were cut back, 0 bases at V and 8 bases at J, with 17 bases in the middle. The CDR3 DNA follows: TGCGCCAGCAGCCAAGAACTGAACAGGGAGGTAGAGCCCCAGCATTTT. This gives the protein CASSQELNREVEPQHF.